This T cell receptor beta chain was recorded in a study of radiation and T cells in renal cell carcinoma. Turning to the study itself: Nephrectomy followed 15 Gy stereotactic body radiation by 4 weeks.

Time point described: blood 2 weeks post-SBRT. The treatment: 15 Gy SBRT to primary tumor, nephrectomy 4 weeks later. Radiation-treated patients gave blood at baseline, week 2 and week 4. Details on this clone: What it recognizes is unknown.

General observations from the study: Without pretreatment biopsies, baseline tumor clonotype presence was undetermined.

Per the germline V gene, CDR1 is LGHNA and CDR2 is YNFKEQ. Trimming shortened V by 1 base and J by 7 bases, and 14 bases separated the two germline ends. This CDR3 comprises 16 residues. Data came from immunoSEQ multiplex PCR; TCRdb stores just in-frame clones and leaves some out. In the table there are fewer than 150,000 clones, 88% of which are singletons. The receptor was derived from a woman aged 70 to 79 with renal cell carcinoma. Source: blood, taken from a patient whose treatment included radiotherapy and nephrectomy. The V and J genes are TRBV4-2 and TRBJ1-6, with TRBD1 as a possible D gene (5 bases). The CDR3 protein is CASSQVVGTVNSPLHF. CDR3 sequence (DNA): TGTGCCAGCAGCCAAGTCGTTGGGACTGTGAATTCACCCCTCCACTTT.